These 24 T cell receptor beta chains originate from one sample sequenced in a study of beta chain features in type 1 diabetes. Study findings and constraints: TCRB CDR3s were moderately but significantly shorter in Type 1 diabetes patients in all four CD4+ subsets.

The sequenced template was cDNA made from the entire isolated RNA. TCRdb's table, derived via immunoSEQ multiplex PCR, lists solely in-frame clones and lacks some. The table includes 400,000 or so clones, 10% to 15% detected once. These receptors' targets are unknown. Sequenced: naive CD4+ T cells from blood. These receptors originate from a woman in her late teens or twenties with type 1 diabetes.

The CDR3 bases are TGTGCCAGCAGCGCCACAGGGTGGGAGACCCAGTACTTC. Amino acid sequence: CASSATGWETQYF. The chain carries TRBV5-4 and TRBJ2-5, with D possibly TRBD1 on 6 matching bases. Germline CDR1 and CDR2: SGHNT and YYREEE (reference sequence). The CDR3 loop spans 13 amino acids. Trimming removed 4 bases at V and 5 bases at J, with 12 bases between.

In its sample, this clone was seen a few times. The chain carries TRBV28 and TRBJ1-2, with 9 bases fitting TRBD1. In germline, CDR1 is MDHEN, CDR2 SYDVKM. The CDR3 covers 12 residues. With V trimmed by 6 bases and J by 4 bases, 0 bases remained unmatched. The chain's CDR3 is CASRTGGYGYTF. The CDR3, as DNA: TGTGCCAGCAGGACAGGGGGCTATGGCTACACCTTC.

The CDR3 DNA reads as TGTGCCATCGGGAGGGATGAGCAGTTCTTC. Its translation: CAIGRDEQFF. This rearrangement joins TRBV10-3 to TRBJ2-1, with TRBD2 identical over 7 bases. This CDR3 spans 10 amino acids. Germline V CDR1 and CDR2: ENHRY, SYGVKD. Unmatched junction bases numbered 0, after V lost 8 bases and J lost 8 bases.

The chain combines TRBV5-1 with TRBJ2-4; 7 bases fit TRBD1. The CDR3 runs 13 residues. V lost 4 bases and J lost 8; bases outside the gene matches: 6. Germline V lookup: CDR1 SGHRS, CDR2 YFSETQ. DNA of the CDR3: TGCGCCAGCAGCCGGACAGGAGAAGACATTCAGTACTTC. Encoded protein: CASSRTGEDIQYF. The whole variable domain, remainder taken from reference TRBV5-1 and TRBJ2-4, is KAGVTQTPRYLIKTRGQQVTLSCSPISGHRSVSWYQQTPGQGLQFLFEYFSETQRNKGNFPGRFSGRQFSNSRSEMNVSTLELGDSALYLCASSRTGEDIQYFGAGTRLSVL.

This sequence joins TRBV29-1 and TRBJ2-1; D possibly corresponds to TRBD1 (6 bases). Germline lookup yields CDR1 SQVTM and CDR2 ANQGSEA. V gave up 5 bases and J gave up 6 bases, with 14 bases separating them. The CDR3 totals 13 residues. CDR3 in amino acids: CSVSSDSSNEQFF. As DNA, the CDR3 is TGCAGCGTTTCGTCGGACAGTAGCAATGAGCAGTTCTTC.

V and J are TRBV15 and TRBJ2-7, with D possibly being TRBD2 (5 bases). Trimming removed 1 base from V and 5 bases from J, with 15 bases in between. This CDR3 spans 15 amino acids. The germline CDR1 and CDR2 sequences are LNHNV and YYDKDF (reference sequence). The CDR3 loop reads CATSRGGSVVNEQYF. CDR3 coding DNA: TGTGCCACCAGCAGAGGAGGTAGCGTGGTTAACGAGCAGTACTTC.

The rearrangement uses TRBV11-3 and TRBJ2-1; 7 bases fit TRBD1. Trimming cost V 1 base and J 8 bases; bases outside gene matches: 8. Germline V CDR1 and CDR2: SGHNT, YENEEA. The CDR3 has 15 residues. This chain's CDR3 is CASSLGQGVKDEQFF. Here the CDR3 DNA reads TGTGCCAGCAGCTTAGGCCAGGGGGTAAAGGATGAGCAGTTCTTC.

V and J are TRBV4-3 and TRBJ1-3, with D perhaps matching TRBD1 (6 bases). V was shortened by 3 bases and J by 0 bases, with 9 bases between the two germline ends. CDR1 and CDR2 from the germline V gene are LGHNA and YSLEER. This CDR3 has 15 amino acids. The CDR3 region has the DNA TGCGCCAGCAGCCAGGCACAGGGCTCTGGAAACACCATATATTTT. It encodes CASSQAQGSGNTIYF.

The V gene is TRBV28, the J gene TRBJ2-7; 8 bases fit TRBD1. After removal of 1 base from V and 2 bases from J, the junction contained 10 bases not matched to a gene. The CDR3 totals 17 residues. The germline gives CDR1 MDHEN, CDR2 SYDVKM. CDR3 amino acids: CASSLFPGTGGAYEQYF. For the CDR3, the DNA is TGTGCCAGCAGTTTATTTCCCGGGACAGGAGGGGCCTACGAGCAGTACTTC.

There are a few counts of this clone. The CDR3 DNA is TGTGCCAGCAGCCAAGGGATTGGGACAGGAAACTACAATGAGCAGTTCTTC. Its protein product is CASSQGIGTGNYNEQFF. The chain combines TRBV14 with TRBJ2-1, with 8 bases that match TRBD1. Losses at the gene ends were 1 base for V and 3 bases for J; bases not matched to a gene: 8. Looked up from germline, CDR1 is SGHDN and CDR2 is FVKESK. This CDR3 has 17 residues.

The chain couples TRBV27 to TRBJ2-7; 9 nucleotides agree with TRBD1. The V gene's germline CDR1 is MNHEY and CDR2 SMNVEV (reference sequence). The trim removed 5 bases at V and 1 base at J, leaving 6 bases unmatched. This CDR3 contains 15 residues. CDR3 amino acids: CASSRDRGRSYEQYF. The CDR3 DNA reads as TGTGCCAGCAGTCGTGACAGGGGGAGGTCCTACGAGCAGTACTTC.

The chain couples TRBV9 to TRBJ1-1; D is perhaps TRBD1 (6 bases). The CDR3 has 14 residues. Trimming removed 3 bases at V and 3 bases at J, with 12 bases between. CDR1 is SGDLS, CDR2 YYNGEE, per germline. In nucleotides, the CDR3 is TGTGCCAGCAGCGCGAGACAGGCAGACACTGAAGCTTTCTTT. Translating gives CASSARQADTEAFF. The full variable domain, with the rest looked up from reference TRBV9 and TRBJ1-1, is DSGVTQTPKHLITATGQRVTLRCSPRSGDLSVYWYQQSLDQGLQFLIQYYNGEERAKGNILERFSAQQFPDLHSELNLSSLELGDSALYFCASSARQADTEAFFGQGTRLTVV.

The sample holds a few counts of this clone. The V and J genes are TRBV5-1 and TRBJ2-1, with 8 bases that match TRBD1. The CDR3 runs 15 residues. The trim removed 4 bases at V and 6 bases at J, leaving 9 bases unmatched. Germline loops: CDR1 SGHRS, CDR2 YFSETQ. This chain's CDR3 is CASSLTTGVSNEQFF. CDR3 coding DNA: TGCGCCAGCAGCCTCACGACAGGGGTCAGCAATGAGCAGTTCTTC.

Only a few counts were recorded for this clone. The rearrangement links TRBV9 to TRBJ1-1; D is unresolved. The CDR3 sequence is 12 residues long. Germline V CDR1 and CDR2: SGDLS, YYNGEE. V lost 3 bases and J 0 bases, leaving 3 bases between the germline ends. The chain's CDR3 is CASSAVNTEAFF. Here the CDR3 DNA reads TGTGCCAGCAGCGCCGTGAACACTGAAGCTTTCTTT.

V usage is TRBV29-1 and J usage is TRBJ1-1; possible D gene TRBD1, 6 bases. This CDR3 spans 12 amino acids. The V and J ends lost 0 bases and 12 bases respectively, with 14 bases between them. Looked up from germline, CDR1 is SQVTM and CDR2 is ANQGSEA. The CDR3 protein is CSVEDRGGAPFF. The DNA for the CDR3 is TGCAGCGTTGAAGATCGGGGGGGCGCGCCTTTCTTT.

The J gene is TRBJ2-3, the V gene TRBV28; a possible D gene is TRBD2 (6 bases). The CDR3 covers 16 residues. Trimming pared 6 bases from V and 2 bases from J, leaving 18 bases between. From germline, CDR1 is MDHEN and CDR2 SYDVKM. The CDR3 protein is CASRPRGSRNTDTQYF. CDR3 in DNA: TGTGCCAGCAGACCCCGGGGGAGTCGGAACACAGATACGCAGTATTTT.

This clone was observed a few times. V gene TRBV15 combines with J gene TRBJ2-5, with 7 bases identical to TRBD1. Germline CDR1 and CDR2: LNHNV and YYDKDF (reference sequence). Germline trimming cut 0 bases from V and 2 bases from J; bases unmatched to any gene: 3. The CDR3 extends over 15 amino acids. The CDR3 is CATSRDGQAQETQYF. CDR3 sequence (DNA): TGTGCCACCAGCAGAGATGGACAGGCACAAGAGACCCAGTACTTC.

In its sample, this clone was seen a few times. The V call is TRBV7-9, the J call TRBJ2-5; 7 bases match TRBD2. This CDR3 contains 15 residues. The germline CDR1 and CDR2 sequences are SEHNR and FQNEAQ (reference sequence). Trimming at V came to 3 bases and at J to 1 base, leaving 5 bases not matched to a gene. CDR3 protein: CASSFRSSGQETQYF. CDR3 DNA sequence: TGTGCCAGCAGCTTCCGCTCTAGCGGCCAAGAGACCCAGTACTTC. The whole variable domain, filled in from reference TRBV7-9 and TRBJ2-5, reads DTGVSQNPRHKITKRGQNVTFRCDPISEHNRLYWYRQTLGQGPEFLTYFQNEAQLEKSRLLSDRFSAERPKGSFSTLEIQRTEQGDSAMYLCASSFRSSGQETQYFGPGTRLLVL.

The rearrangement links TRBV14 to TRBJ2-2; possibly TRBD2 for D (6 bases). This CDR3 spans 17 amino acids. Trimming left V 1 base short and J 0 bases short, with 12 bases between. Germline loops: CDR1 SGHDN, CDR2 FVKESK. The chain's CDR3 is CASSQGVASANTGELFF. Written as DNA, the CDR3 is TGTGCCAGCAGCCAAGGAGTCGCTAGCGCGAACACCGGGGAGCTGTTTTTT. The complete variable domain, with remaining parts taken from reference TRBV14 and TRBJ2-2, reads EAGVTQFPSHSVIEKGQTVTLRCDPISGHDNLYWYRRVMGKEIKFLLHFVKESKQDESGMPNNRFLAERTGGTYSTLKVQPAELEDSGVYFCASSQGVASANTGELFFGEGSRLTVL.

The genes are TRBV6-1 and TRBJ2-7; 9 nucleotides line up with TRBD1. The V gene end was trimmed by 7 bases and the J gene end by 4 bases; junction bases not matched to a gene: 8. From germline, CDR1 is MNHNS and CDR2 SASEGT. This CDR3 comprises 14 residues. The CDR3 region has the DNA TGTGCCAGCACGCCCGGGACAGGGAAGTACGAGCAGTACTTC. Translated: CASTPGTGKYEQYF.

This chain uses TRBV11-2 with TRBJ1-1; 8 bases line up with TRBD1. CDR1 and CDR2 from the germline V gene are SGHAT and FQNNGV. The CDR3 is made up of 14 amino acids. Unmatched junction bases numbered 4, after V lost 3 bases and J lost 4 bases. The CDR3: CASSFRGQGTEAFF. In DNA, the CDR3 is TGTGCCAGCAGCTTCAGGGGGCAGGGCACTGAAGCTTTCTTT.

In nucleotides, the CDR3 is TGTGCCAGCAGCTTAGATCAGGGAAGGTACGCTGAAGCTTTCTTT. Its protein product is CASSLDQGRYAEAFF. V gene TRBV7-9 combines with J gene TRBJ1-1; the D gene is possibly TRBD1 (5 bases). Between the trimmed V and J ends, which lost 1 base and 6 bases, there was a span of 15 bases. The V gene's germline CDR1 is SEHNR and CDR2 FQNEAQ (reference sequence). This CDR3 is 15 amino acids long.

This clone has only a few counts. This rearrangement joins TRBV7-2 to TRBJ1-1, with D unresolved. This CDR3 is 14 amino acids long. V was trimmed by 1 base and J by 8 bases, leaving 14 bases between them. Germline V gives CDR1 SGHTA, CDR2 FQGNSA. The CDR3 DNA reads TGTGCCAGCAGCTTAGGCAGGCTGGAATCAGAAGCTTTCTTT. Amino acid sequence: CASSLGRLESEAFF.

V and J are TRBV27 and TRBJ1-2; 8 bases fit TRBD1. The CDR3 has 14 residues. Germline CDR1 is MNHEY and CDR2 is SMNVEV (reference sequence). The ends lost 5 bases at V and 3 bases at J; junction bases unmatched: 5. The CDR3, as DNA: TGTGCCAGCAGTGCTGGACAGGGTTACTATGGCTACACCTTC. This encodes CASSAGQGYYGYTF.